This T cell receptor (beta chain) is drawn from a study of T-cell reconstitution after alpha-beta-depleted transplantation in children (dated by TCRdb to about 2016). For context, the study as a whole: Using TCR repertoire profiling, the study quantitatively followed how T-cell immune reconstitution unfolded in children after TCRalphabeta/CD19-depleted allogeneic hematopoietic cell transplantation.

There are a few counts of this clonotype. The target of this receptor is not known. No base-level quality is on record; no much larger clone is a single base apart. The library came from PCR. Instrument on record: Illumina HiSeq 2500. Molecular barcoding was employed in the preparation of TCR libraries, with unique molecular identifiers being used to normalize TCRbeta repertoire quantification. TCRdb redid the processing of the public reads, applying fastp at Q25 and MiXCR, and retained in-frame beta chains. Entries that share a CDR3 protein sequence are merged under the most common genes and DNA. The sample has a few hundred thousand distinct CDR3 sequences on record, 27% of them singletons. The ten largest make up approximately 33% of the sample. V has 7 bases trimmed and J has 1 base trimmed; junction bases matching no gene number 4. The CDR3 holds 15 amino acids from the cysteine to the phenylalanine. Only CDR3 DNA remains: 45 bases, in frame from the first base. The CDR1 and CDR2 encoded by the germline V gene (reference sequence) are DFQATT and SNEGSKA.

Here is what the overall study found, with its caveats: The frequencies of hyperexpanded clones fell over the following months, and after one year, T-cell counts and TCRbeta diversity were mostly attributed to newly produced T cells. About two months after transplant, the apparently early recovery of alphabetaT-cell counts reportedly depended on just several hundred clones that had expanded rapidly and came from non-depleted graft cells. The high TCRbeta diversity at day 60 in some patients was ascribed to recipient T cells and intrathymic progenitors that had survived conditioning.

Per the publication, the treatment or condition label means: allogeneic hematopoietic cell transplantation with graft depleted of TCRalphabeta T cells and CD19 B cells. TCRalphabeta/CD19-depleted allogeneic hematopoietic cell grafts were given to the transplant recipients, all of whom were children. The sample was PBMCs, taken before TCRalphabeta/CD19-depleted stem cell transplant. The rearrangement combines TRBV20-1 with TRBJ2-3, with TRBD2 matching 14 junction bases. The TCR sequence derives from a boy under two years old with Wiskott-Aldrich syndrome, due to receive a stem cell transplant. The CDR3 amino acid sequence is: CSVTSGRARTDTQYF. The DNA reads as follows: TGCAGTGTGACTAGCGGGAGGGCCCGCACAGATACGCAGTATTTT.